The source of this T cell receptor beta chain is a study of CD8+ T cells in alopecia areata. The sorting of PBMCs gave CD4+ and CD8+ T cells. CDR1 is MGHDK, CDR2 SYGVNS, per germline. V lost 3 bases and J lost 8; bases outside the gene matches: 7. CDR3 length: 15 residues. This clone was counted a few times. What it binds is not known. RNA was isolated and reverse transcribed to cDNA, the sequencing template. Repertoires were generated with immunoSEQ multiplex PCR, while TCRdb's copy carries only in-frame clones and drops some. The sample has roughly 140,000 clones, about 51% seen once. Whole-study results and caveats: Lesional tissue from the scalp (especially in alopecia totalis/universalis) showed higher clonality than normal scalp. Sequencing of scalp samples also includes resident alphabeta T cells from normal skin.

This rearrangement joins TRBV25-1 to TRBJ1-4; 9 bases fit TRBD1. The receptor was derived from a human donor with alopecia areata. The sequencing here drew on CD4+ T cells sorted from blood, taken at week 0. The CDR3 loop reads CASSDYTGGNEKLFF. CDR3 in DNA: TGTGCCAGCAGTGACTACACAGGGGGCAACGAAAAACTGTTTTTT.